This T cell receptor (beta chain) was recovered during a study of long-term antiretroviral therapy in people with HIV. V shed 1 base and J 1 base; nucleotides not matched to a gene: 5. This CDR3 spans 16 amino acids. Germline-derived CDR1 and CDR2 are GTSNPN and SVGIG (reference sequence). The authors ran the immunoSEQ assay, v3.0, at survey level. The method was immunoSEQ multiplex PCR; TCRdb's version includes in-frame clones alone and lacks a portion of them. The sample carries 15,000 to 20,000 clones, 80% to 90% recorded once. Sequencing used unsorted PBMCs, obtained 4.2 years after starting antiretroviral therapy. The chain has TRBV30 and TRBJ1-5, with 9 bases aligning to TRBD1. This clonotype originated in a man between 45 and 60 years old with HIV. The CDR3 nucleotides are TGTGCCTGGAGTGAGCTGGGACAGGGAAGCAATCAGCCCCAGCATTTT. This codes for CAWSELGQGSNQPQHF.